This T cell receptor (beta chain) derives from a study of blood T cell repertoires in COVID-19. This clone was counted once. Participants were aged about 18 to 100 years from some 24 US areas. Which cohort a participant joined came from the clinical history participants gave. The data were produced by immunoSEQ multiplex PCR, yet TCRdb's version contains in-frame clones alone and is incomplete. The sample contains 180,000 or so clones, more than 75% of which appear only once. The material sequenced was PBMCs or T cells enriched from blood (not recorded which). The TCR was taken from a man aged 35 to 55 with acute COVID-19.

CDR3 sequence reads: CASRLGGYTQYF. CDR3 sequence (DNA): TGTGCCAGCAGGCTGGGGGGGTATACGCAGTATTTT. The chain combines TRBV7-2 with TRBJ2-3, with 7 nucleotides matching TRBD2. CDR3 size: 12 residues. The V gene end was trimmed by 6 bases and the J gene end by 7 bases; junction bases not matched to a gene: 4. The germline V gene encodes CDR1 SGHTA and CDR2 FQGNSA.